This TCR beta chain was retrieved from a study of blood T cells in healthy people across ages (dated by TCRdb to 2015 to 2017). A note on the overall study: In model experiments, template switching captured roughly one uniquely barcoded TCR beta cDNA molecule for every two T cells. Age-related changes in TCR beta repertoire diversity were measured in the study by deep sequencing normalized with unique cDNA molecular identifiers. Donors of different ages were randomly distributed across sequencing lanes to avoid experimental bias. The study analyzed two additional independent replicas of 1 million unique cDNA reads from the same blood draw for two donors, one aged 18 to 30 and one aged 80 or older. The donors were divided into four age groups: young (average roughly 15 years), middle-aged (roughly 40), aged (approximately 59) and long-lived (around 80). The research as a whole found: Compared with the aged group, the long-lived group had more naive CD4+ T cells, fewer expanded clones and increased TCR diversity, a pattern suggesting age selection. Because profiling used bulk unsorted PBMCs, naive and antigen-experienced compartments could not be compared conclusively. Estimates of total diversity based on one million sequenced T cells were considered lower bounds and underestimates. The CMV infection status of donors was not known, potentially confounding age-related changes in expanded clonotypes. As age increased, observed TCR beta diversity per million T cells dropped in a roughly linear way, and a significant reduction was already evident by age about 40. A strong correlation was found between observed TCR beta diversity and the percentage of naive T cells measured by flow cytometry.

V gives up 1 base and J gives up 2 bases, and the segment between their germline ends measures 21 bases. Spanning cysteine to phenylalanine, the CDR3 consists of 19 amino acids. This entry keeps only the CDR3 DNA: 57 bases, framed from base 1. Via the germline V gene, CDR1 is SGDLS and CDR2 YYNGEE. Library preparation used 5' RACE. Sequencing was carried out with an Illumina HiSeq 2500. A second PCR of roughly 7 to 11 cycles was performed with a sample-barcoded 5' primer and a J-beta primer mix. A unique molecular identifier was introduced onto each TCR beta cDNA molecule by a template-switch 5' adaptor carrying 12 random nucleotides. Each sample yielded at least 2.5 million CDR3-containing paired-end reads. All of the RNA was converted into first-strand cDNA using the Mint cDNA synthesis kit, with a TRBC-specific oligonucleotide serving as the primer. All cDNA was treated with uracil-DNA glycosylase and then went through a first 18-cycle PCR with the universal primers M1SS and BC2_uni_R. As for the original processing: For normalization, 1 million high-quality reads, each with a distinct molecular identifier, were randomly selected from each sample. Instead of being binned into consensus sequences, reads that shared molecular identifiers were thrown out. MiTCR, run with a Q25 quality threshold and the strictest error-elimination algorithm, handled CDR3 identification, clonotype clustering and error correction. A nonparametric unseen species model with Euler transformation was used to estimate a lower bound on total TCR beta diversity. TCRdb reprocessed the public reads (quality trimming at Q25 with fastp, clone calling with MiXCR) and kept in-frame beta chains. Rows with one shared CDR3 protein collapse into an entry with the most common genes and DNA. The V and J calls reflect TCRdb's pipeline rather than the authors' work. This sample gives around 900,000 distinct CDR3 sequences in total; 29% of them show up just once. 15% to 20% of the sample rests with the top ten.

Note on this clonotype: Its antigen target is currently unknown. Per-base qualities were not stored, and no clone one base away is much larger.

The donors were roughly 40 Caucasian individuals from Russia, aged 6 to 90 years, who were systemically healthy. Each donor gave approximately 10 milliliters of peripheral blood, collected into EDTA-treated Vacutainer tubes. Ficoll-Paque density-gradient centrifugation was used to isolate PBMCs, with at least 6 million obtained per sample. Trizol reagent was used to extract total RNA from the PBMCs, yielding at least 5 micrograms per sample. For every donor, an aliquot of PBMCs went through flow cytometry to measure the percentages of naive CD45RAhigh/CD27high T cells. Sequenced sample: blood. Rearrangement joined TRBV9 to TRBJ2-2; the D gene assignment is perhaps TRBD1 or TRBD2, with each matching 5 bases. This receptor was identified in an elderly woman in good health. The CDR3 reads as follows: CASSVTPSLGGPNTGELFF. The bases are TGTGCCAGCAGCGTAACTCCATCCCTTGGGGGACCCAACACCGGGGAGCTGTTTTTT.